This TCR beta chain stems from a study of identical twins. The study, taken as a whole, reports: Monozygotic twins shared more out-of-frame TCR alpha than recombination models predicted. Analyses of zero insertions could be partly confounded by invariant MAIT and iNKT cells.

Losses at the gene ends were 2 bases for V and 7 bases for J; bases not matched to a gene: 13. Germline lookup yields CDR1 SGHTA and CDR2 FQGNSA. The CDR3 extends over 19 amino acids. This clonotype was observed a handful of times. What it recognizes is unknown. A universal primer site came from template switching; cDNA carried unique molecular identifiers. A single record per CDR3 protein comes from TCRdb applying MiXCR to the 5' RACE reads. The sample lists 240,000 or so distinct CDR3 sequences; 8% to 11% were seen once. There were only healthy Caucasians among the donors. The receptor was derived from a man aged 50-60 years in good health. This chain joins TRBV7-2 and TRBJ2-2, with 13 bases lining up with TRBD2. Sequencing was done on a sample of memory T cells sorted from blood. DNA of the CDR3: TGTGCCAGCAGCTTATCGGGACTAGCGGGGCCACGCCGGCTCGGGGAGCTGTTTTTT. Encoded protein: CASSLSGLAGPRRLGELFF.